Shown below are 8 T cell receptor beta chains from a single sample sequenced in a study of T cell clones after liver transplantation. Profiling relied on immunoSEQ multiplex PCR, and the TCRdb table lists in-frame clones only, not all of them. The table includes 68,000 or so clones, 90% to 95% detected once. The sequencing here drew on CD4+ T cells from blood, taken around 27 months after liver transplant. The source is a human patient who received a liver transplant. Some T cells here may be from the graft donor.

This chain links TRBV7-2 with TRBJ2-7; D perhaps matches TRBD2 (7 bases). Trimming removed 5 bases from V and 5 bases from J, with 25 bases in between. CDR3 length: 17 amino acids. The V gene's germline CDR1 is SGHTA and CDR2 FQGNSA. The CDR3 reads CASSRGVSGALDNEQYF. The CDR3 DNA is TGTGCCAGCAGCCGGGGGGTATCAGGGGCTCTCGACAACGAGCAGTACTTC.

The V and J genes are TRBV30 and TRBJ1-1; D not certain. The CDR3 runs to 15 residues. Trimming took off 3 bases at V and 1 base at J, with 15 bases between the two ends. Germline loops: CDR1 GTSNPN, CDR2 SVGIG (reference sequence). The CDR3 reads CAWRAPSPWNTEAFF. For the CDR3, the DNA is TGTGCCTGGAGGGCCCCAAGCCCTTGGAACACTGAAGCTTTCTTT.

The chain recombines TRBV19 with TRBJ2-2; 9 nucleotides match TRBD1. Germline CDR1 LNHDA, CDR2 SQIVND (reference sequence). The CDR3 extends over 15 amino acids. V dropped 7 bases and J dropped 7; count of bases not matched to a gene: 10. The CDR3 nucleotides are TGTGCCAGTATTCAACGGACAGGGGTGGGCGGGGAGCTGTTTTTT. Translated, it gives CASIQRTGVGGELFF.

The V call is TRBV7-9, the J call TRBJ2-5, with D possibly called TRBD1 or TRBD2 (6 bases each). The germline CDR1 and CDR2 sequences are SEHNR and FQNEAQ (reference sequence). CDR3 length: 13 amino acids. V shed 4 bases and J shed 3 bases, with 9 bases lying between them. As DNA, the CDR3 is TGTGCCAGCAGCTCGGGGGCTAAAGAGACCCAGTACTTC. Translating gives CASSSGAKETQYF.

This clone was observed a handful of times. The chain uses TRBV10-2 and TRBJ1-3; no definite D call. Germline values: CDR1 WSHSY, CDR2 SAAADI. The CDR3 is made up of 15 amino acids. Trimming took off 6 bases at V and 0 bases at J, with 12 bases between the two ends. The CDR3 loop is CASRTSGSSGNTIYF. As DNA, the CDR3 is TGCGCCAGCAGAACGTCCGGAAGCTCTGGAAACACCATATATTTT.

On this clone: In the same sample, other DNA sequences code for this CDR3. The chain carries TRBV2 and TRBJ1-2, with 9 bases fitting TRBD1. The germline V gene encodes CDR1 SNHLY and CDR2 FYNNEI. The CDR3 runs 13 residues. The V and J ends lost 6 bases and 7 bases, in that order; junction bases with no gene match: 6. Here the CDR3 DNA reads TGTGCCAGCAGACAGGGGGCGATTGGTGGCTACACCTTC. It encodes CASRQGAIGGYTF. Combining the CDR3 with reference TRBV2 and TRBJ1-2 gives the whole variable domain EPEVTQTPSHQVTQMGQEVILRCVPISNHLYFYWYRQILGQKVEFLVSFYNNEISEKSEIFDDQFSVERPDGSNFTLKIRSTKLEDSAMYFCASRQGAIGGYTFGSGTRLTVV.

This chain joins TRBV7-2 and TRBJ2-3; a weak D match, TRBD2 (6 bases). The CDR3 spans 15 residues. CDR1 is SGHTA and CDR2 is FQGNSA in the germline V gene. V was clipped by 2 bases and J by 0 bases, with 9 bases between them. The CDR3 bases are TGTGCCAGCAGCTTAAGTCGGGGGAGCACAGATACGCAGTATTTT. It translates to CASSLSRGSTDTQYF.

The CDR3 DNA sequence: TGTGCCAGCAGTTACGGGAGTAATTCACCCCTCCACTTT. It codes for CASSYGSNSPLHF. The rearrangement joins TRBV6-6 to TRBJ1-6; D is ambiguous. The CDR3 runs 13 residues. CDR1 and CDR2 (germline): MNHNY, SVGAGI (reference sequence). Trimming pared 2 bases from V and 6 bases from J, leaving 5 bases between.